These 15 T cell receptor beta chains were all obtained from the same sample, sequenced in a study of response to subunit inactivated influenza vaccine. Via MiXCR, TCRdb re-called the RT-PCR reads, giving one row per CDR3 protein. Of about 570,000 distinct CDR3 sequences detected, 11% appear once; the ten largest clones hold 9.5% to 11%. These data were also reused for a study on T cells expressing NK-cell markers. That publication notes: Synthesis of TCR beta cDNA relied on 5'RACE template switching carrying UMIs.

Sequences were derived from PBMCs from blood, sampled on the day of vaccination. The receptors originated from a middle-aged man who received an inactivated influenza vaccine.

The chain links TRBV6-1 to TRBJ1-1; 7 bases are a match to TRBD1. The CDR3 totals 13 residues. From germline, CDR1 is MNHNS and CDR2 SASEGT. Losses at the gene ends were 10 bases for V and 0 bases for J; bases not matched to a gene: 5. This CDR3 is CATLDRMNTEAFF. The CDR3 nucleotides are TGTGCCACCTTGGACAGGATGAACACTGAAGCTTTCTTT.

This chain joins TRBV27 and TRBJ2-7; 8 bases agree with TRBD1. Germline loops: CDR1 MNHEY, CDR2 SMNVEV (reference sequence). V trimming: 5 bases; J trimming: 6 bases; junction bases outside the gene matches: 9. The CDR3 is 14 amino acids. CDR3 bases: TGTGCCAGCAGTCCTCTCGTAGACAGGGGCGAGCAGTACTTC. Its protein is CASSPLVDRGEQYF.

This clonotype came up a few times. This chain joins TRBV12-3 or TRBV12-4 and TRBJ2-7, with 12 bases aligning to TRBD1. CDR3 length: 15 residues. J lost 4 bases, V lost 3 bases, and 4 bases had no gene match. The CDR3 is CASSLGTGGLYEQYF. CDR3 nucleotide sequence: TGTGCCAGCAGTTTGGGGACAGGGGGCTTATACGAGCAGTACTTC.

This sequence joins TRBV6-6 and TRBJ1-1, with D maybe TRBD1 (6 bases). The CDR3 is 13 amino acids. V dropped 6 bases and J dropped 6 bases, with 14 bases sitting between them. From germline, CDR1 is MNHNY and CDR2 SVGAGI (reference sequence). CDR3 sequence (DNA): TGTGCCAGCAGCCCCGGGACAATCTCTGAAGCTTTCTTT. It translates to CASSPGTISEAFF.

This chain uses TRBV2 with TRBJ2-4, with TRBD2 as a possible D gene (6 bases). This CDR3 has 13 residues. In germline, CDR1 is SNHLY, CDR2 FYNNEI. Trimming left V 6 bases short and J 5 bases short, with 11 bases between. CDR3: CASSVERENIQYF. CDR3 nucleotide sequence: TGTGCCAGCAGCGTAGAGCGGGAAAACATTCAGTACTTC.

This clonotype was recorded many times. The chain links TRBV7-8 to TRBJ1-2, with D uncertain. Germline assignment: CDR1 SGHVS and CDR2 FQNEAQ. This CDR3 has 14 amino acids. With 2 bases removed from V and 3 bases from J, the gap between germline ends came to 10 bases. In nucleotides, the CDR3 is TGTGCCAGCAGCTTAAGATTCCTAGACTATGGCTACACCTTC. Translation: CASSLRFLDYGYTF.

This clonotype has only a few counts. V and J are TRBV6-5 and TRBJ2-2; TRBD2 aligns across 8 bases. The length of the CDR3 is 15 residues. V gave up 2 bases and J gave up 7 bases; unmatched junction bases: 6. Germline V gene sequence: CDR1 MNHEY, CDR2 SVGAGI. CDR3 sequence (DNA): TGTGCCAGCAGTTACCTCGCGGGGGGTGGCGGGGAGCTGTTTTTT. It is translated as CASSYLAGGGGELFF.

CDR3 in DNA: TGTGCCGGGGCGGCGGACAGGAAAGAGACCCAGTACTTC. Encoded protein: CAGAADRKETQYF. The chain links TRBV6-2 or TRBV6-3 to TRBJ2-5; 7 bases align to TRBD1. The CDR3 spans 13 residues. In germline, CDR1 is MNHEY, CDR2 SVGEGT. Trimming took 11 bases from V and 3 from J; bases not matched to a gene: 9.

The V and J genes are TRBV12-3 or TRBV12-4 and TRBJ1-1, with D hard to call. Trimming stripped 6 bases from V and 2 bases from J, with 10 bases between. The CDR3 has 13 residues. The CDR3 sequence: CASSITGNTEAFF. DNA for the CDR3: TGTGCCAGCAGCATTACGGGTAACACTGAAGCTTTCTTT.

This clonotype occurred a few times. The gene calls are TRBV7-6 and TRBJ2-3; 13 bases agree with TRBD2. Germline V CDR1 and CDR2: SGHVS, FNYEAQ. The CDR3 spans 17 residues. V was clipped by 1 base and J by 3 bases; unmatched bases: 4. The CDR3 protein is CASSLGTSGRFTDTQYF. In DNA form, the CDR3 reads TGTGCCAGCAGCTTAGGGACTAGCGGGAGATTTACAGATACGCAGTATTTT.

The genes are TRBV10-3 and TRBJ2-2; 10 bases agree with TRBD2. The CDR3 extends over 15 amino acids. The germline V gene has CDR1 ENHRY and CDR2 SYGVKD. Trimming took 8 bases from V and 3 from J; bases not matched to a gene: 6. In DNA form, the CDR3 reads TGTGCCATCCCGGGGACTAGCGAAGACACCGGGGAGCTGTTTTTT. Translating gives CAIPGTSEDTGELFF.

This clonotype was seen more than once but under ten times. The chain joins TRBV12-3 or TRBV12-4 to TRBJ2-3; TRBD2 aligns across 8 bases. This CDR3 has 15 amino acids. V lost 3 bases, J lost 1 base, and 3 bases stayed unmatched. As DNA, the CDR3 is TGTGCCAGCAGTTTCGCGGGGGGAGGCACAGATACGCAGTATTTT. This encodes CASSFAGGGTDTQYF.

The genes are TRBV29-1 and TRBJ2-2; no firm D call. This CDR3 spans 13 amino acids. Germline values: CDR1 SQVTM, CDR2 ANQGSEA. Trimming stripped 4 bases from V and 4 bases from J, with 10 bases between. CDR3 in DNA: TGCAGCGTTGTCCGGACGGTCACCGGGGAGCTGTTTTTT. Translation gives CSVVRTVTGELFF.

This clonotype was observed many times. The chain has TRBV4-2 and TRBJ2-3; tentatively, D is TRBD2 (6 bases). This CDR3 contains 15 residues. The germline gives CDR1 LGHNA, CDR2 YNFKEQ. Trimming removed 4 bases from V and 0 bases from J, with 11 bases in between. The CDR3 region has the DNA TGTGCCAGCAGCCCGTCTAGCGAGAGCACAGATACGCAGTATTTT. It specifies CASSPSSESTDTQYF.

This chain links TRBV6-2 or TRBV6-3 with TRBJ2-5; D unclear. V was cut by 4 bases and J by 1 base, with 13 bases left in between. The CDR3 extends over 15 amino acids. Germline V CDR1 and CDR2: MNHEY, SVGEGT. CDR3 DNA: TGTGCCAGCAGTTCCAGCATTTACCTCCAAGAGACCCAGTACTTC. As protein: CASSSSIYLQETQYF.